The source of this T cell receptor (beta chain) is a study of blood T cell repertoires in COVID-19. Germline V lookup: CDR1 ENHRY, CDR2 SYGVKD. Trimming left V 3 bases short and J 1 base short, with 12 bases between. The CDR3 covers 15 residues. The table lists this clone with a few counts. Repertoires were generated with immunoSEQ multiplex PCR, while TCRdb's copy carries only in-frame clones and drops some. The table lists approximately 200,000 clones, around 90% of them singletons, with approximately 2.5% in the top ten. The chain joins TRBV10-3 to TRBJ1-1; D is unresolved. The sequenced sample was peripheral blood. The TCR comes from a man aged 25 to 40 with COVID-19, enrolled during active disease. CDR3 residues: CAISENPAGNTEAFF. DNA for the CDR3: TGTGCCATCAGTGAAAATCCGGCAGGGAACACTGAAGCTTTCTTT.